This TCR beta chain was obtained from a study of T cell responses to AZD1222 COVID-19 vaccine. For this clone: This CDR3 is also generated by other DNA sequences in the sample.

Losses at the gene ends were 2 bases for V and 4 bases for J; bases not matched to a gene: 1. The germline gives CDR1 MNHEY, CDR2 SMNVEV (reference sequence). This CDR3 spans 14 amino acids. Produced via immunoSEQ multiplex PCR; TCRdb's table is partial and in-frame only. The table records some 110,000 clones, less than 90% of them present only once. The rearrangement uses TRBV27 and TRBJ1-5; 8 bases line up with TRBD1. Sequencing was performed on peripheral blood, taken on day 0 of AZD1222 vaccination. This receptor was obtained from an adult in good health. The chain's CDR3 is CASSLRQGNQPQHF. The CDR3 nucleotides read TGTGCCAGCAGTTTACGACAGGGGAATCAGCCCCAGCATTTT.